These 8 T cell receptor beta chains share one sample of origin, sequenced in a study of blood T cell repertoires in COVID-19. The table came from immunoSEQ multiplex PCR; TCRdb's copy has only in-frame clones and leaves some out. This table holds some 250,000 clones, around 83% found once. Material for sequencing was peripheral blood. The origin of the receptors is a man older than 75 with acute or convalescent COVID-19.

V usage is TRBV19 and J usage is TRBJ2-5, with unresolved D. CDR1 is LNHDA, CDR2 SQIVND, per germline (reference sequence). Trimming stripped 3 bases from V and 7 bases from J, with 12 bases between. The CDR3 loop spans 13 amino acids. CDR3 sequence (DNA): TGTGCCAGTAGTATTGGTGGCTCGTGGACCCAGTACTTC. As protein: CASSIGGSWTQYF.

This chain connects TRBV30 to TRBJ1-1; TRBD1 agrees at 7 bases. J was trimmed by 5 bases and V by 3 bases; bases with no gene match: 3. The CDR3 runs 12 residues. Germline V gives CDR1 GTSNPN, CDR2 SVGIG (reference sequence). CDR3 bases: TGTGCCTGGAGGCTACAGGGGACTGAAGCTTTCTTT. This gives the protein CAWRLQGTEAFF.

Only one count was recorded for this clone. The chain joins TRBV28 to TRBJ1-4; D is possibly TRBD1 (5 bases). Germline V gene sequence: CDR1 MDHEN, CDR2 SYDVKM. Trimming took 3 bases from V and 0 from J, leaving 11 bases between them. The CDR3 is made up of 16 amino acids. The CDR3 coding sequence is TGTGCCAGCAGTTTGAAGGGGCTTGCAACTAATGAAAAACTGTTTTTT. This gives the protein CASSLKGLATNEKLFF.

This clone was counted only a few times. This rearrangement joins TRBV10-2 to TRBJ2-7; 12 bases align to TRBD1. The CDR3 length is 14 residues. Germline CDR1 is WSHSY and CDR2 is SAAADI. The J segment lost 7 bases and the V segment lost 4 bases, leaving 5 bases of the junction unmatched. The CDR3 DNA reads as TGCGCCAGCAGTGGGGACAGGGGGCGGTGGGAGCAGTACTTC. Encoded protein: CASSGDRGRWEQYF.

The chain links TRBV6-5 to TRBJ2-1; 7 nucleotides line up with TRBD2. Losses at the gene ends were 5 bases for V and 0 bases for J; bases not matched to a gene: 4. The germline V gene encodes CDR1 MNHEY and CDR2 SVGAGI. The CDR3 has 15 amino acids. DNA for the CDR3: TGTGCCAGCAGTCCACTAGCGCTCTCCTACAATGAGCAGTTCTTC. Translating gives CASSPLALSYNEQFF.

The rearrangement links TRBV6-6 to TRBJ2-7, with TRBD2 matching over 11 bases. Germline CDR1 reads MNHNY; CDR2 reads SVGAGI (reference sequence). The CDR3 has 14 residues. After removal of 7 bases from V and 7 bases from J, the junction contained 9 bases not matched to a gene. CDR3: CASTPTGTSGEQYF. Here the CDR3 DNA reads TGTGCCAGCACCCCCACCGGGACTAGCGGTGAGCAGTACTTC.

The chain recombines TRBV21-1 with TRBJ2-3; TRBD2 is the table's D call, not checked against the DNA. TRBV21-1 is shown as a pseudogene. This CDR3 is 11 amino acids long. The DNA for the CDR3 is TGTGCCAGCAGTGCCGGGGATACGCAGTATTTT. Translating it yields CASSAGDTQYF.

The gene calls are TRBV9 and TRBJ2-3, with 10 bases that match TRBD2. Trimming at V came to 3 bases and at J to 2 bases, leaving 12 bases not matched to a gene. The V gene's germline CDR1 is SGDLS and CDR2 YYNGEE. The CDR3 spans 18 residues. Written as DNA, the CDR3 is TGTGCCAGCAGCGGGCCCCGGGGTAGCGGGAGGACCACAGATACGCAGTATTTT. This sequence encodes CASSGPRGSGRTTDTQYF.